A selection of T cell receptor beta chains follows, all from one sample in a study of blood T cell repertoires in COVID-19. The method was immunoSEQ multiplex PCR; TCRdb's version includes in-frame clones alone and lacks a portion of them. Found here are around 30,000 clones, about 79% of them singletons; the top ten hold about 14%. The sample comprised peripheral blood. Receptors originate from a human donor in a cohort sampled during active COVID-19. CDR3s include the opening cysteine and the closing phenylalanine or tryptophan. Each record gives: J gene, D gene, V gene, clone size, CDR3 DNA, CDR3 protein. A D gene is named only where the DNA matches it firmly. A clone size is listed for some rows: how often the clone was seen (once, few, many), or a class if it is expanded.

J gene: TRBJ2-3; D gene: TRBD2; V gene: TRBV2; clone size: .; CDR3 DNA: TGTGCCAGCAGTGATATCGCGGGGGACACAGATACGCAGTATTTT; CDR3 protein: CASSDIAGDTDTQYF
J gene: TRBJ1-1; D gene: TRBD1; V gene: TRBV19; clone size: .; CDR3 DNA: TGTGCCAGTAGTATAAAGGGGACAGTTGGTGAAGCTTTCTTT; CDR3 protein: CASSIKGTVGEAFF
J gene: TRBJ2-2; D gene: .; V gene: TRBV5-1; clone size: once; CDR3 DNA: TGCGCCAGCAGCGGGACACGGGGGGCGAACACCGGGGAGCTGTTTTTT; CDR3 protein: CASSGTRGANTGELFF
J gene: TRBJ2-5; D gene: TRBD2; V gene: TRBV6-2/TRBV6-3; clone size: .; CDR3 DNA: TGTGCCAGCAGTCGTAGCGGGGGGGCGGTAGAGACCCAGTACTTC; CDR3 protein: CASSRSGGAVETQYF
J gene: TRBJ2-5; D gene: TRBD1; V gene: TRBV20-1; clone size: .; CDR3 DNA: TGCAGTGCTAGTTCTCCCGACAGGGGAGAGACCCAGTACTTC; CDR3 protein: CSASSPDRGETQYF
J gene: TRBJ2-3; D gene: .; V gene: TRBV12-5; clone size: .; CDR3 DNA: TGTGCTAGTGGTTTGGTGACGGGGGGCACAGATACGCAGTATTTT; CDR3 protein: CASGLVTGGTDTQYF
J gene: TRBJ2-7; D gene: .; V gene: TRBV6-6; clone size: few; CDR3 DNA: TGTGCCAGCAGCTCCCGTTACGAGCAGTACTTC; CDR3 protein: CASSSRYEQYF
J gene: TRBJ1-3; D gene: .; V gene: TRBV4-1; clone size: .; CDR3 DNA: TGCGCCAGCAGCCAAGATCGGACAGAAACTGGAAACACCATATATTTT; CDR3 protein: CASSQDRTETGNTIYF
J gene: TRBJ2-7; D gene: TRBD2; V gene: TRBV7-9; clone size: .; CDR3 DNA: TGTGCCAGCAGCAGACTAGCGGGGGGGTACTCCTACGAGCAGTACTTC; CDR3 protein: CASSRLAGGYSYEQYF
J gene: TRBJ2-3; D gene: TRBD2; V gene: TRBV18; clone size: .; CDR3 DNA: TGTGCCAGCTCACCCCTTGCGGGGGGTACAGATACGCAGTATTTT; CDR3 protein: CASSPLAGGTDTQYF
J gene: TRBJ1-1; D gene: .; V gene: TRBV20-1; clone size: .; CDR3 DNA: TGCAGTGACTTCTTGACTGAAGCTTTCTTT; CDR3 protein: CSDFLTEAFF
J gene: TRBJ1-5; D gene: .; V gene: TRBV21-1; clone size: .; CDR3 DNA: TGTGCCAGCAGCAACCCGTTTAGCAATCAGCCCCAGCATTTT; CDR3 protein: CASSNPFSNQPQHF
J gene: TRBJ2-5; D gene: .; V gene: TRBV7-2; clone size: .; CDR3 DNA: TGTGCCAGCAGCTCCACTGGAGAGACCCAGTACTTC; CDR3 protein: CASSSTGETQYF
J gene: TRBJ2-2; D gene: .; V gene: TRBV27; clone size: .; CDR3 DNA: TGTGCCATCCGGGTTCCGAACACCGGGGAGCTGTTTTTT; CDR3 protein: CAIRVPNTGELFF
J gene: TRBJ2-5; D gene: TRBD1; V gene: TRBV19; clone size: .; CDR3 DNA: TGTGCCAGTAGAAGCAGGGGGAGAGAGACCCAGTACTTC; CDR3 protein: CASRSRGRETQYF
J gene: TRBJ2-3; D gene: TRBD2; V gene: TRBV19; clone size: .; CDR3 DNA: TGTGCCAGTACCATAGGGCGGGGGGGAGCAGATACGCAGTATTTT; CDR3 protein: CASTIGRGGADTQYF
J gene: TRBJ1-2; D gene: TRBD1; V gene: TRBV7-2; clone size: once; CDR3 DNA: TGTGCCAGCAGCTCCGAGCCGGGACAGCAGTATGGCTACACCTTC; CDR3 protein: CASSSEPGQQYGYTF
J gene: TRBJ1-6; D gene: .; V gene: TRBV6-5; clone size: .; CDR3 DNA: TGTGCCAGCAGCCCACGAGACTTGGATAATTCACCCCTCCACTTT; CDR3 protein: CASSPRDLDNSPLHF
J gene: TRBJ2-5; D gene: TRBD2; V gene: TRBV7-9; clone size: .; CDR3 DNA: TGTGCCAGCAGCTTCCGGACTAGCGGAGAGACCCAGTACTTC; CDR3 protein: CASSFRTSGETQYF
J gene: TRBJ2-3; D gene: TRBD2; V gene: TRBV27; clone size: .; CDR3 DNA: TGTGCCAGCAGTCCACCGGGACTAGCGACTAGCACAGATACGCAGTATTTT; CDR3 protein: CASSPPGLATSTDTQYF
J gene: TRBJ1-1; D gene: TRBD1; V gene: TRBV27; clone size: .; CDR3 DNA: TGTGCCAGCAGTCTACGTACACAGGGGGCGGGGGGCACTGAAGCTTTCTTT; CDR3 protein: CASSLRTQGAGGTEAFF
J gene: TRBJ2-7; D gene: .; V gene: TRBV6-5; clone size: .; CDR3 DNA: TGTGCCAGCAGTTACTCGGGGAGGGGGTTATGGGAGCAGTACTTC; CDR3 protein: CASSYSGRGLWEQYF
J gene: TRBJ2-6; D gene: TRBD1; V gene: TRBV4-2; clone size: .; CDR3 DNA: TGTGCCAGCAGCCAAGATCGGGGACAGGGCTCTGGGGCCAACGTCCTGACTTTC; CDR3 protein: CASSQDRGQGSGANVLTF
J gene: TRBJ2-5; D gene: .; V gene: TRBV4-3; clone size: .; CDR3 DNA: TGCGCCAGCAGCCAAGGCAGGACTCCTACAGAGACCCAGTACTTC; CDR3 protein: CASSQGRTPTETQYF
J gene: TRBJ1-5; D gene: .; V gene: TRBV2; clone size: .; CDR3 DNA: TGTGCCAGCAGGAGATATCCTAGCAATCAGCCCCAGCATTTT; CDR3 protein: CASRRYPSNQPQHF
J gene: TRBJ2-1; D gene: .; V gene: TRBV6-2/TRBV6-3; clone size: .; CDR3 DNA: TGTGCCAGCAGCCTCGACGGGTACAATGAGCAGTTCTTC; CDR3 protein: CASSLDGYNEQFF
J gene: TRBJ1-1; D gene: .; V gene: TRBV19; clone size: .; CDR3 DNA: TGTGCCAGTACGAGGGAACTGGGCACTGAAGCTTTCTTT; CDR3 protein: CASTRELGTEAFF
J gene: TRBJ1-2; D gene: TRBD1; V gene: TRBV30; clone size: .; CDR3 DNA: TGCGGTGGGGCCCGGAGACAGGGAGCCAACTATGGCTACACCTTC; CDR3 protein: CGGARRQGANYGYTF
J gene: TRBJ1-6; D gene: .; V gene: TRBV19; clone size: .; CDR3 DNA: TGTGCCAGTAGTATAGATCGTATAGCCGGGGGACTCGGCTCACCCCTCCACTTT; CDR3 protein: CASSIDRIAGGLGSPLHF
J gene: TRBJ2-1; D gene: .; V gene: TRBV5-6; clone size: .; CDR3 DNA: TGTGCCAGCAGCTGGGGTGGCCAGGGGATATTGGAGCAGTTCTTC; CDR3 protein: CASSWGGQGILEQFF
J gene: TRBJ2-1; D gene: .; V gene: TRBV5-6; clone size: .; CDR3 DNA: TGTGCCAGCAGCTCCTACGGGGTTTACAATGAGCAGTTCTTC; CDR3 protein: CASSSYGVYNEQFF
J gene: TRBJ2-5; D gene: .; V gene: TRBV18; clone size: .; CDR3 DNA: TGTGCCAGCTCACCGGACAGTAAAGAGACCCAGTACTTC; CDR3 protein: CASSPDSKETQYF
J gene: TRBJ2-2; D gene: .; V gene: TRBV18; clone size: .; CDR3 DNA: TGTGCCAGCTCAGAAGAGGCAATGAATACCGGGGAGCTGTTTTTT; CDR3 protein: CASSEEAMNTGELFF
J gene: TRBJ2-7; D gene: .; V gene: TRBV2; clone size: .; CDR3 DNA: TGTGCCAGCACCTCGACTGGAGAGCAGTACTTC; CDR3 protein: CASTSTGEQYF
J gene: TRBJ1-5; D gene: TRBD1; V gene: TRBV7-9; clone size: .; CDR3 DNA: TGTGCCAGCAGCTTAGGACAGGGGACGGGGCATCAGCCCCAGCATTTT; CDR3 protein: CASSLGQGTGHQPQHF
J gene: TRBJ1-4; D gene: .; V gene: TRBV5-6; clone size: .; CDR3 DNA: TGTGCCAGCAGCCTCACGGGGATGAGAACTAATGAAAAACTGTTTTTT; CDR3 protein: CASSLTGMRTNEKLFF
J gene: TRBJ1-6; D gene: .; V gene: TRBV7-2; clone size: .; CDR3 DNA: TGTGCCAGCAGCTTAGTGGGGCAGAGCTCCTATAATTCACCCCTCCACTTT; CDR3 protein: CASSLVGQSSYNSPLHF
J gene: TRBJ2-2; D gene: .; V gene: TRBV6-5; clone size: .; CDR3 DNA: TGTGCCAGCAGTTACACAGGGTCCCCCGGGGAGCTGTTTTTT; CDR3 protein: CASSYTGSPGELFF
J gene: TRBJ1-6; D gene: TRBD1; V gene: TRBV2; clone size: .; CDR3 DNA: TGTGCCACCTCGCCGGGACAGCCTAATTCACCCCTCCACTTT; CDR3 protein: CATSPGQPNSPLHF
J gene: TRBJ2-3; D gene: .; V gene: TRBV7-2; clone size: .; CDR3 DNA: TGTGCCAGCAGCCCCGTCCGACCCGGGCAGGGGCCGCAGTATTTT; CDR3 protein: CASSPVRPGQGPQYF
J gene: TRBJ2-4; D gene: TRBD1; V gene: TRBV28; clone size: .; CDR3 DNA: TGTGCCAGCAGTCCGACAGGGGGCAAAAACATTCAGTACTTC; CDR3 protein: CASSPTGGKNIQYF
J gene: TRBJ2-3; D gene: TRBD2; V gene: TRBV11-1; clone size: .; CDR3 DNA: TGTGCCAGCAGCTTAACTAGCGGGGCAGATACGCAGTATTTT; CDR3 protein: CASSLTSGADTQYF
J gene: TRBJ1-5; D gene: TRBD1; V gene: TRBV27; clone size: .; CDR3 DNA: TGTGCCAGCAGGACTACAGGGGGCGGGCAGCCCCAGCATTTT; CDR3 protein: CASRTTGGGQPQHF
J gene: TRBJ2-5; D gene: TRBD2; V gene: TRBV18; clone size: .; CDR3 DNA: TGTGCCAGCTCACCTTTAGCAAGCGGGGGCCAGACGACCCAGTACTTC; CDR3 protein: CASSPLASGGQTTQYF
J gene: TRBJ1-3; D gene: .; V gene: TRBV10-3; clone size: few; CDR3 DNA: TGTGCCAATTCGCGCGACTCTGGAAACACCATATATTTT; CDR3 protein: CANSRDSGNTIYF